This T cell receptor beta chain came from a study of blood T cell repertoires in COVID-19. Study-level information: From the United States, Italy and Spain came samples of acute and convalescent COVID-19. In each case, the material was cDNA or gDNA derived from T cells, B-cell-depleted T cells, or PBMCs.

Germline-derived CDR1 and CDR2 are KGHSH and LQKENI. Between the trimmed V and J ends, which lost 2 bases and 0 bases, there was a span of 11 bases. CDR3 length: 16 amino acids. Original handling: Quantification of nucleated cells was approximated via reference gene primer amplification. Only in-frame clones appear in the TCRdb table, and some are missing; sequencing was by immunoSEQ multiplex PCR. Clone size and the V and J calls come from that table; the DNA yielded D and trimming. The profile covers 270,000 or so clones, with roughly 86% appearing a single time and approximately 10% taken by the ten largest.

The chain joins TRBV18 to TRBJ1-5; D gene unclear. Sequencing input: peripheral blood. The clonotype comes from a man in his forties with active or convalescent COVID-19. CDR3 nucleotides: TGTGCCAGCTCACCAATGTCGAGCCATAGCAATCAGCCCCAGCATTTT. Protein sequence: CASSPMSSHSNQPQHF.